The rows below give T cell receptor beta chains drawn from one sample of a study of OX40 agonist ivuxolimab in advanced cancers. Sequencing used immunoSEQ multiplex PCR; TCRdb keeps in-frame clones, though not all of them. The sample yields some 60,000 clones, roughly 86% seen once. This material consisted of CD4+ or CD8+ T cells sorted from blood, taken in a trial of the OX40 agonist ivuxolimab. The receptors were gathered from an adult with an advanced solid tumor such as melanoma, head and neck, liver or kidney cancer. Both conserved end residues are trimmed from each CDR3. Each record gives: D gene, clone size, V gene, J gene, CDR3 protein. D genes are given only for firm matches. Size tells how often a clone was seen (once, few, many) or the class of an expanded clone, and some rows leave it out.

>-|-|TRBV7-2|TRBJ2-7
ASSSKTVSYEQY
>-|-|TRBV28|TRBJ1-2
ASSFTSHGYT
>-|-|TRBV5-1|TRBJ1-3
ASQTGSPGNTIY
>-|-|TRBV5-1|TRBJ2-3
ASSVNPGVAEGDTQY
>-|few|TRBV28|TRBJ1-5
ASSLTKYRAANQPQH
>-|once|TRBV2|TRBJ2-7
ASIAQSLHEQY
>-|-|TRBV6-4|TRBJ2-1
ASSPELPAGEQF
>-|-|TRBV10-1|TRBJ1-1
ASSDGSGGNTEAF
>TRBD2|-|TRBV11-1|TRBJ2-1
ASSVSGRTDNEQF
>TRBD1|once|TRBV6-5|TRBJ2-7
ASSKGTGPQEQY
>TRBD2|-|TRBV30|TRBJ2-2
AWRPGVGSGRAGTGELF
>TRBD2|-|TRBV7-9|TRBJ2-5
ASSPPGGTQY
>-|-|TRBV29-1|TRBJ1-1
SVNSGSTEAF
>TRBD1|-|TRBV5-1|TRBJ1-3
ASSLGQVGNTIY
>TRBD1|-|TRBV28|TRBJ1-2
ASNPPGQGNYGYT
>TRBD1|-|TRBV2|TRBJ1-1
ASSRQGWDTEAF
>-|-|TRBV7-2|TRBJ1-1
ASSATWGRRGEAF
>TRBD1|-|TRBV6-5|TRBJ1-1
ASGNRQGATEAF
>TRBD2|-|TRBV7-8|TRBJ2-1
ASSLNPSGSGNEQF
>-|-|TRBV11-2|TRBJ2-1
ASSPRTPWYNEQF
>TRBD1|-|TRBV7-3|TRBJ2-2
ASSLTGQGAAGELF
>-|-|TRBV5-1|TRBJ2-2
ASSPSQTTGELF
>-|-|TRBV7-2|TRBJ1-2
ASLGELGDGYT
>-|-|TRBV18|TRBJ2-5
ASSPITGRQETQY
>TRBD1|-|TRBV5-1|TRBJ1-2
ASSTDRVGGYT
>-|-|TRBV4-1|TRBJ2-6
ASSQEGNPTGANVLT
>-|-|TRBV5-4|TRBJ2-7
ASSLGGPKRAYEQY
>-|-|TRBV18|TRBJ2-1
ASSPREDANNEQF